These 23 T cell receptor beta chains share one sample of origin, sequenced in a study of T-cell memory formation after mild COVID-19. TCRdb re-called the 5' RACE reads with MiXCR, one entry per CDR3 protein. Of approximately 60,000 distinct CDR3 sequences detected, over 8.5% appear once; the ten largest clones hold 0.95% to 1.3%. Material for sequencing was PBMCs or a T cell subset sorted from them (not recorded which). These receptors were collected from a man aged 18 to 29 who had mild COVID-19 (a few samples of this study predate the infection). Cell type and time point are not known.

This clonotype came up a few times. The chain couples TRBV6-2 or TRBV6-3 to TRBJ2-5; the D call may be TRBD1 or TRBD2 (6 bases each). CDR1 is MNHEY, CDR2 SVGEGT, per germline. The CDR3 is 15 amino acids. The V end lost 7 bases, the J end lost 0 bases, and 15 bases lay between the germline ends. This chain's CDR3 is CASNSVGGNQETQYF. The CDR3 nucleotides read TGTGCCAGCAACTCCGTGGGGGGCAACCAAGAGACCCAGTACTTC.

The V call is TRBV5-4, the J call TRBJ2-7; 11 nucleotides line up with TRBD1. This CDR3 contains 15 residues. J gave up 6 bases and V 4 bases, and 9 bases lay outside the gene matches. The germline V gene has CDR1 SGHNT and CDR2 YYREEE (reference sequence). CDR3: CASSQGGTGGREQYF. DNA for the CDR3: TGTGCCAGCAGCCAGGGGGGGACAGGGGGTCGCGAGCAGTACTTC.

This clonotype was counted a few times. The chain links TRBV4-3 to TRBJ2-3; D is unresolved. This CDR3 has 14 residues. Per the germline V gene, CDR1 is LGHNA and CDR2 is YSLEER. Trimming removed 1 base at V and 2 bases at J, with 7 bases between. CDR3 DNA sequence: TGCGCCAGCAGCCAAGTCCTGGCCACAGATACGCAGTATTTT. The encoded protein is CASSQVLATDTQYF.

This clonotype was recorded at least ten times. CDR3 residues: CATATGLETQYF. DNA for the CDR3: TGTGCCACCGCGACAGGGCTGGAGACCCAGTACTTC. The chain has TRBV5-6 and TRBJ2-5; the match to TRBD1 covers 7 bases. The germline CDR1 and CDR2 sequences are SGHDT and YYEEEE. This CDR3 is built from 12 residues. The V and J ends lost 9 bases and 5 bases, in that order; junction bases with no gene match: 7. The whole variable domain, remainder taken from reference TRBV5-6 and TRBJ2-5, is DAGVTQSPTHLIKTRGQQVTLRCSPKSGHDTVSWYQQALGQGPQFIFQYYEEEERQRGNFPDRFSGHQFPNYSSELNVNALLLGDSALYLCATATGLETQYFGPGTRLLVL.

This chain links TRBV24-1 with TRBJ1-1; 7 nucleotides agree with TRBD1. Germline V gives CDR1 KGHDR, CDR2 SFDVKD. Unmatched junction bases numbered 6, after V lost 5 bases and J lost 4 bases. The CDR3 spans 14 residues. CDR3 loop: CATSAGTASTEAFF. The DNA of the CDR3 is TGTGCCACCAGTGCGGGGACAGCGAGCACTGAAGCTTTCTTT.

This clonotype was recorded at least ten times. V gene TRBV12-3 or TRBV12-4 combines with J gene TRBJ2-3, with D perhaps matching TRBD2 (5 bases). The V end was cut by 2 bases, the J end by 0 bases, with 9 bases between. This CDR3 comprises 15 residues. CDR3 sequence (DNA): TGTGCCAGCAGTTTACGAGCGGCGAGCACAGATACGCAGTATTTT. It specifies CASSLRAASTDTQYF.

This clonotype was detected only a few times. This chain uses TRBV7-2 with TRBJ1-4; the D gene is possibly TRBD1 (5 bases). The CDR3 has 16 amino acids. Germline CDR1 is SGHTA and CDR2 is FQGNSA. The ends were cut back, 5 bases at V and 0 bases at J, with 13 bases in the middle. In nucleotides, the CDR3 is TGTGCCAGCAGCCACAGGTGGGGTCCAACTAATGAAAAACTGTTTTTT. It codes for CASSHRWGPTNEKLFF.

This rearrangement joins TRBV5-6 to TRBJ2-3; 14 bases are a match to TRBD2. The CDR3 contains 15 residues. Germline V lookup: CDR1 SGHDT, CDR2 YYEEEE. The junction had 3 bases not matched to a gene; V was cut back by 3 bases and J by 6 bases. This CDR3 is CASSSGLAGADTQYF. The CDR3 DNA is TGTGCCAGCAGCTCGGGACTAGCGGGAGCTGATACGCAGTATTTT.

This clonotype was found a few times. This chain links TRBV20-1 with TRBJ2-3; the D gene is possibly TRBD2 (6 bases). Germline assignment: CDR1 DFQATT and CDR2 SNEGSKA (reference sequence). CDR3 size: 13 residues. With 3 bases removed from V and 3 bases from J, the gap between germline ends came to 10 bases. CDR3 protein: CSASGGGTDTQYF. In DNA form, the CDR3 reads TGCAGTGCTAGTGGTGGGGGGACAGATACGCAGTATTTT.

This clonotype was seen only a few times. The V and J genes are TRBV10-3 and TRBJ1-5, with TRBD1 as a possible D gene (5 bases). Trimming left V 7 bases short and J 4 bases short, with 11 bases between. The CDR3 extends over 13 amino acids. Germline-derived CDR1 and CDR2 are ENHRY and SYGVKD. CDR3 bases: TGTGCCATCACCTCCGACAGAAATCAGCCCCAGCATTTT. This gives the protein CAITSDRNQPQHF.

This clonotype came up a few times. The rearrangement uses TRBV14 and TRBJ1-1; D unresolved. Deletions cut 1 base from V and 2 bases from J, with 5 bases between. Germline assignment: CDR1 SGHDN and CDR2 FVKESK. This CDR3 comprises 13 residues. Written as DNA, the CDR3 is TGTGCCAGCAGCCAAGTGGATAACACTGAAGCTTTCTTT. This codes for CASSQVDNTEAFF.

The V and J genes are TRBV12-3 or TRBV12-4 and TRBJ1-1, with D tentatively TRBD1 (6 bases). CDR3 size: 14 residues. The ends were cut back, 4 bases at V and 2 bases at J, with 11 bases in the middle. The CDR3 reads CASSWTAVNTEAFF. CDR3 DNA sequence: TGTGCCAGCAGTTGGACAGCCGTAAACACTGAAGCTTTCTTT.

J is TRBJ1-3 and V is TRBV7-2; D possibly corresponds to TRBD1 (5 bases). The CDR3 sequence is 12 residues long. Germline values: CDR1 SGHTA, CDR2 FQGNSA. V was cut by 10 bases and J by 8 bases, with 15 bases left in between. CDR3 sequence reads: CATGGGLDTIYF. CDR3 sequence (DNA): TGTGCCACGGGGGGGGGTTTAGACACCATATATTTT.

This clonotype turned up a few times. V is TRBV5-1 and J is TRBJ2-3, with D unresolved. Germline assignment: CDR1 SGHRS and CDR2 YFSETQ. The CDR3 runs to 14 residues. V shed 5 bases and J shed 5 bases, with 15 bases lying between them. The DNA of the CDR3 is TGCGCCAGCAGTGGAGATTCTCGGAGAGATACGCAGTATTTT. Its protein product is CASSGDSRRDTQYF.

The chain is built from TRBV20-1 and TRBJ2-3; D not certain. Germline CDR1 and CDR2: DFQATT and SNEGSKA (reference sequence). V was cut by 6 bases and J by 7 bases, with 14 bases left in between. CDR3 size: 12 residues. CDR3 region: CSATVPAYTQYF. CDR3 bases: TGCAGTGCCACCGTTCCTGCCTATACGCAGTATTTT.

The J gene is TRBJ2-5, the V gene TRBV2; D perhaps matches TRBD2 (6 bases). Trimming shortened V by 9 bases and J by 2 bases, and 19 bases separated the two germline ends. CDR1 and CDR2 from the germline V gene are SNHLY and FYNNEI. The CDR3 extends over 15 amino acids. The CDR3: CASSQMGGEQETQYF. The CDR3 nucleotides are TGTGCCAGTTCCCAGATGGGCGGGGAGCAAGAGACCCAGTACTTC.

This clonotype was detected a few times. The rearrangement uses TRBV7-2 and TRBJ1-6; D unresolved. V lost 6 bases to trimming and J lost 5 bases, with 11 bases between them. Looked up from germline, CDR1 is SGHTA and CDR2 is FQGNSA. CDR3 length equals 14 residues. Here the CDR3 DNA reads TGTGCCAGCAGTTTCGGGTCACATAATTCACCCCTCCACTTT. Translated, it gives CASSFGSHNSPLHF.

The chain recombines TRBV5-1 with TRBJ2-1, with 12 nucleotides matching TRBD2. The CDR3 is made up of 17 amino acids. Germline lookup yields CDR1 SGHRS and CDR2 YFSETQ. V lost 2 bases and J lost 7; bases outside the gene matches: 10. This CDR3 is CASSLVTSGGNANEQFF. The CDR3 DNA is TGCGCCAGCAGCTTAGTGACTAGCGGGGGAAACGCAAATGAGCAGTTCTTC.

Only a few counts were recorded for this clonotype. The genes are TRBV4-3 and TRBJ2-5, with TRBD1 matching 9 bases. Germline V gene lookup returns CDR1 LGHNA and CDR2 YSLEER. The CDR3 totals 16 residues. V shed 0 bases, J shed 7 bases, and the junction held 9 bases outside the gene matches. The CDR3 sequence: CASSQEWGQGGRTQYF. CDR3 coding DNA: TGCGCCAGCAGCCAAGAATGGGGACAGGGAGGACGGACCCAGTACTTC.

The chain uses TRBV27 and TRBJ2-5; no firm D call. Germline CDR1 MNHEY, CDR2 SMNVEV (reference sequence). CDR3 size: 14 residues. Deletions cut 4 bases from V and 5 bases from J, with 14 bases between. The CDR3 DNA reads as TGTGCCAGCAGTTCCGTTCTCCTCAGGGAGACCCAGTACTTC. Protein product: CASSSVLLRETQYF.

This chain connects TRBV4-3 to TRBJ2-2; 12 bases line up with TRBD2. V was pared by 4 bases and J by 7 bases, with 7 bases of the junction left unmatched. Germline V gene sequence: CDR1 LGHNA, CDR2 YSLEER. This CDR3 contains 16 residues. CDR3 loop: CASSLGLAGRNGELFF. In DNA, the CDR3 is TGCGCCAGCAGCCTCGGACTAGCGGGGAGAAACGGGGAGCTGTTTTTT.

The CDR3 sequence: CASSQDRTAGGSPLHF. The CDR3 coding sequence is TGCGCCAGCAGCCAAGACCGGACGGCGGGGGGTTCACCCCTCCACTTT. The rearrangement joins TRBV4-3 to TRBJ1-6, with D possibly being TRBD1 (5 bases). Germline V CDR1 and CDR2: LGHNA, YSLEER. This CDR3 region has 16 residues. The V gene lost 0 bases and the J gene lost 9 bases, with 15 bases spanning the gap.

This clonotype has a handful of counts. The chain combines TRBV27 with TRBJ2-5; the D is unclear. V dropped 3 bases and J dropped 8 bases, with 13 bases sitting between them. The CDR3 runs to 13 residues. Germline V gives CDR1 MNHEY, CDR2 SMNVEV (reference sequence). The CDR3 loop reads CASSFQSARTQYF. The CDR3 coding sequence is TGTGCCAGCAGTTTCCAGTCCGCGCGAACCCAGTACTTC.